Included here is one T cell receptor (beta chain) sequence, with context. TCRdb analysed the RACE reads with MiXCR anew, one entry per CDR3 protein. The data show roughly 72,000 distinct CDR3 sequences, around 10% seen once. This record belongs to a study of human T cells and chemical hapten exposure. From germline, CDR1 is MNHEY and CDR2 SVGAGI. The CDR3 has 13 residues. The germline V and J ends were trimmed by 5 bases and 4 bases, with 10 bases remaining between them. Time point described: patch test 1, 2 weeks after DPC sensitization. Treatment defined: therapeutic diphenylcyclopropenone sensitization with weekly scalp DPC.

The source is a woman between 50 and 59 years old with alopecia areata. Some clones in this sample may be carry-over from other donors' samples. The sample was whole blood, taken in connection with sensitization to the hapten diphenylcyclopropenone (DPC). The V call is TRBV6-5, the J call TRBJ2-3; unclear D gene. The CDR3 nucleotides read TGTGCCAGCAGTCGCCCCTTTGCAGATACGCAGTATTTT. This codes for CASSRPFADTQYF.